The TCR beta chain described here comes from a study of cytomegalovirus exposure and HLA in healthy donors. The length of the CDR3 is 14 residues. Deletions cut 1 base from V and 3 bases from J, with 9 bases between. CDR1 SGHTA and CDR2 FQGNSA come from the germline V gene. In its sample, this clone was seen a few times. No antigen is known for it. Findings and limits, study-wide: HLA allele associations emerged for 17,000 or so TCR beta sequences in a later analysis, at 0.05 false discovery rate.

Primers for the PCR totalled 60 Vbeta and 13 Jbeta. Original data processing: A later analysis tallied about 80 million unique TCR beta chains, around 9.9 million of them shared. The protocol was immunoSEQ multiplex PCR, while the TCRdb copy is restricted to in-frame clones and leaves out a portion. Clone size and V and J calls were adopted from that table, with D and trimming inferred from the DNA. The sample includes over 130,000 clones, 55% to 75% of them seen just once. Sequencing used PBMCs. The chain carries TRBV7-2 and TRBJ1-1; D is ambiguous. The sequence was obtained from a woman in her sixties or seventies in good health and CMV-seropositive. The CDR3 nucleotides read TGTGCCAGCAGCTTAGGAGGGATCCACACTGAAGCTTTCTTT. Its protein is CASSLGGIHTEAFF.